This is a list of T cell receptor beta chains from one sample in a study of vaccination effects on CD4 cells after COVID-19. Clones were read by immunoSEQ multiplex PCR, and TCRdb kept only the in-frame ones, dropping some. The sample includes fewer than 30,000 clones, around three quarters of them seen just once. These receptors' antigens are unknown. Sequencing used CD4+ T cells from PBMCs cultured with SARS-CoV-2 spike peptides, obtained before COVID-19 vaccination. The receptors derive from a human donor who received a COVID-19 vaccine. CDR3s leave out the opening cysteine and the closing phenylalanine or tryptophan. D genes are given only for firm matches.

v_call	j_call	d_call	cdr3_aa
TRBV11-3	TRBJ2-5	.	ASSSRASETQY
TRBV3-1/TRBV3-2	TRBJ2-5	.	ASSQDRSGTQY
TRBV3-1/TRBV3-2	TRBJ2-3	.	ASSQDGARVSAQY
TRBV5-1	TRBJ2-7	.	ASSFTPAQIREQY
TRBV5-1	TRBJ1-2	.	ASSLTEQGRGLNYGYT
TRBV2	TRBJ2-3	.	ASRNQILPDTQY
TRBV10-1	TRBJ2-1	TRBD2	ASSGLAASSYNEQF
TRBV19	TRBJ1-1	.	ASSSGLNTEAF
TRBV6-5	TRBJ1-1	.	ASSRGYTEAF
TRBV29-1	TRBJ1-1	.	SVARGAGAEGNEAF
TRBV2	TRBJ2-2	.	ASTQGRSNTGELF
TRBV7-2	TRBJ1-1	TRBD1	ASSSGTAHWDTEAF
TRBV7-9	TRBJ1-1	.	ASSALRADTEAF
TRBV6-5	TRBJ2-1	.	ASSLGSPSEQF
TRBV5-8	TRBJ1-5	.	ASSRGVESNQPQH
TRBV6-2/TRBV6-3	TRBJ1-6	.	ASSYVTRGGSPLH
TRBV19	TRBJ1-6	.	ASSRFDSPLH
TRBV27	TRBJ1-1	.	ASSLYQGPMNTEAF
TRBV6-4	TRBJ2-7	.	ASSYNYEQY
TRBV7-9	TRBJ2-4	TRBD2	ASSPSGGAGSQY
TRBV19	TRBJ2-6	.	ASSFRNSGANVLT
TRBV9	TRBJ2-5	TRBD2	ASSDRLAGGETQY
TRBV19	TRBJ1-3	.	ASSILNSGNTIY
TRBV18	TRBJ2-5	TRBD2	ASSPPGLGGYETQY
TRBV5-4	TRBJ2-2	TRBD2	ASSLYLASGTGELF
TRBV6-4	TRBJ2-1	TRBD2	ASSDSASGSWDEQF
TRBV19	TRBJ1-6	TRBD1	ASSIQPRDRVLSPLH
TRBV10-3	TRBJ2-5	TRBD2	AIRDRTSGETQY
TRBV4-1	TRBJ2-5	TRBD2	ASSQGRGVQETQY
TRBV5-4	TRBJ1-2	.	ASSLVPGRGSPLGYT
TRBV5-4	TRBJ1-2	.	ASSLGGAGYGYT
TRBV10-3	TRBJ2-1	TRBD1	AISALDRADNEQF
TRBV12-3/TRBV12-4	TRBJ1-5	.	ASSPVENQPQH
TRBV5-4	TRBJ2-7	TRBD2	ASSLGRGGSSYEQY
TRBV27	TRBJ2-2	.	ASSLKGANTGELF
TRBV18	TRBJ2-7	.	ASSPQGLEQY
TRBV18	TRBJ2-3	.	ASSQGLPTDTQY
TRBV7-8	TRBJ2-6	TRBD1	ASSLRQGRSGANVLT
TRBV19	TRBJ1-2	TRBD1	ASSIRQGHGYT
TRBV29-1	TRBJ2-3	TRBD1	SAGTGVTDTQY